Below are 19 T cell receptor beta chains sequenced from a single sample in a study of blood T cell repertoires in COVID-19. Sequencing was performed with immunoSEQ multiplex PCR; in TCRdb, only in-frame clones are kept and a portion is missing. This table has a few hundred thousand clones, 84% appearing once. The sample consisted of peripheral blood. These receptors were obtained from an older person with COVID-19, enrolled during active disease.

The chain combines TRBV3-1 (or the pseudogene TRBV3-2) with TRBJ2-1; D not certain. Germline CDR1 reads LGHDT; CDR2 reads YNNKEL (reference sequence). Trimming took 1 base from V and 10 from J, leaving 8 bases between them. This CDR3 is built from 12 residues. The CDR3: CASSQVPQEQFF. CDR3 nucleotides: TGTGCCAGCAGCCAAGTTCCACAGGAGCAGTTCTTC.

J is TRBJ1-2 and V is TRBV18; D possibly corresponds to TRBD1 (5 bases). The CDR3 is made up of 13 amino acids. V was pared by 5 bases and J by 4 bases, with 11 bases between. Germline CDR1 KGHSH, CDR2 LQKENI. Here the CDR3 DNA reads TGTGCCAGCTCAATGGACAAGGCCTATGGCTACACCTTC. It translates to CASSMDKAYGYTF.

The chain joins TRBV24-1 to TRBJ2-1; the match to TRBD2 covers 7 bases. CDR3 size: 18 residues. Per the germline V gene, CDR1 is KGHDR and CDR2 is SFDVKD. Trimming removed 4 bases from V and 1 base from J; junction bases left unmatched: 12. CDR3 region: CATSDRGASGGSYNEQFF. CDR3 coding DNA: TGTGCCACCAGTGACCGCGGGGCTAGCGGAGGGTCCTACAATGAGCAGTTCTTC.

The chain employs TRBV6-6 and TRBJ1-1; possibly TRBD1 for D (6 bases). Trimming took 0 bases from V and 5 from J, leaving 13 bases between them. The germline V gene encodes CDR1 MNHNY and CDR2 SVGAGI (reference sequence). The CDR3 length is 15 residues. The CDR3 loop is CASSYSRGGRTEAFF. CDR3 coding DNA: TGTGCCAGCAGTTACTCGAGAGGGGGTCGGACTGAAGCTTTCTTT.

The V and J genes are TRBV15 and TRBJ1-5; weak D call: TRBD1 (5 bases). Trimming removed 0 bases at V and 4 bases at J, with 13 bases between. Germline V lookup: CDR1 LNHNV, CDR2 YYDKDF (reference sequence). The CDR3 extends over 16 amino acids. The CDR3 protein is CATSRDFQGTNQPQHF. The CDR3 DNA follows: TGTGCCACCAGCAGAGATTTTCAGGGAACAAATCAGCCCCAGCATTTT.

This clone was counted once. The J gene is TRBJ1-5, the V gene TRBV18; possibly TRBD1 for D (6 bases). Germline V gene data show CDR1 as KGHSH and CDR2 as LQKENI. With 8 bases removed from V and 1 base from J, the gap between germline ends came to 15 bases. The CDR3 covers 15 residues. The CDR3 DNA sequence: TGTGCCAGCGCTCCGAAGGACAGAAGCAATCAGCCCCAGCATTTT. Translation gives CASAPKDRSNQPQHF.

The genes are TRBV19 and TRBJ1-1; no firm D call. This CDR3 has 14 amino acids. Germline V gene data show CDR1 as LNHDA and CDR2 as SQIVND (reference sequence). V shed 8 bases and J shed 3 bases, with 16 bases lying between them. The CDR3 DNA follows: TGTGCCAGTTTAACGCCCATGGGCCACACTGAAGCTTTCTTT. As protein: CASLTPMGHTEAFF.

This rearrangement joins TRBV28 to TRBJ1-5; perhaps TRBD1 as D (5 bases). This CDR3 is built from 12 residues. The V end was cut by 8 bases, the J end by 6 bases, with 11 bases between. Germline V gene data show CDR1 as MDHEN and CDR2 as SYDVKM. This CDR3 is CASSWGGQPQHF. For the CDR3, the DNA is TGTGCCAGCTCCTGGGGGGGTCAGCCCCAGCATTTT. The full variable domain, its missing parts supplied by reference TRBV28 and TRBJ1-5, is DVKVTQSSRYLVKRTGEKVFLECVQDMDHENMFWYRQDPGLGLRLIYFSYDVKMKEKGDIPEGYSVSREKKERFSLILESASTNQTSMYLCASSWGGQPQHFGDGTRLSIL.

The rearrangement links TRBV7-8 to TRBJ2-7; D is perhaps TRBD2 (6 bases). The CDR3 length is 16 residues. V shed 4 bases and J shed 2 bases, with 18 bases lying between them. In germline, CDR1 is SGHVS, CDR2 FQNEAQ. The CDR3: CASSSGAGSDTYEQYF. CDR3 sequence (DNA): TGTGCCAGCAGCTCGGGCGCGGGATCCGATACCTACGAGCAGTACTTC.

The rearrangement uses TRBV28 and TRBJ1-3; no definite D call. V lost 6 bases, J lost 0 bases, and 6 bases lay in between. Germline assignment: CDR1 MDHEN and CDR2 SYDVKM. The CDR3 spans 13 residues. CDR3 sequence: CASSRSSGNTIYF. CDR3 DNA sequence: TGTGCCAGCAGCCGGAGCTCTGGAAACACCATATATTTT.

Remarks on this clone: The same CDR3 also results from other DNA sequences found in this sample. The V and J genes are TRBV6-5 and TRBJ2-2, with 9 bases that match TRBD1. Germline V CDR1 and CDR2: MNHEY, SVGAGI. V was clipped by 6 bases and J by 2 bases; unmatched bases: 1. The length of the CDR3 is 14 residues. The CDR3 DNA is TGTGCCAGCAGGGGACAGGGTAACACCGGGGAGCTGTTTTTT. It translates to CASRGQGNTGELFF.

A few counts support this clone. The gene calls are TRBV7-2 and TRBJ1-5; unclear D gene. Germline-derived CDR1 and CDR2 are SGHTA and FQGNSA. The CDR3 covers 13 residues. Trimming pared 5 bases from V and 5 bases from J, leaving 10 bases between. In DNA, the CDR3 is TGTGCCAGCAGCCATGGCGGGGATCAGCCCCAGCATTTT. Protein: CASSHGGDQPQHF. The complete variable domain, with remaining parts taken from reference TRBV7-2 and TRBJ1-5, reads GAGVSQSPSNKVTEKGKDVELRCDPISGHTALYWYRQSLGQGLEFLIYFQGNSAPDKSGLPSDRFSAERTGGSVSTLTIQRTQQEDSAVYLCASSHGGDQPQHFGDGTRLSIL.

The table lists this clone with a count of one. The chain couples TRBV28 to TRBJ1-1; D perhaps matches TRBD1 (6 bases). The CDR3 contains 13 residues. V lost 4 bases to trimming and J lost 6 bases, with 12 bases between them. CDR1 is MDHEN, CDR2 SYDVKM, per germline. The CDR3 DNA follows: TGTGCCAGCAGTTCAGTACAGGGCCCTGAAGCTTTCTTT. Protein: CASSSVQGPEAFF.

The chain joins TRBV18 to TRBJ1-3; D may be TRBD1 (5 bases). The CDR3 is 18 amino acids. The germline V gene encodes CDR1 KGHSH and CDR2 LQKENI. V was trimmed by 3 bases and J by 0 bases, leaving 18 bases between them. The DNA of the CDR3 is TGTGCCAGCTCACCTATAAACCTGGGGGGTCCCTCTGGAAACACCATATATTTT. Residues: CASSPINLGGPSGNTIYF.

This clone was detected only once. This chain joins TRBV9 and TRBJ2-3; TRBD1 might be the D (6 bases). The CDR3 is 17 residues long. The germline gives CDR1 SGDLS, CDR2 YYNGEE. The V and J ends lost 0 bases and 5 bases respectively, with 19 bases between them. CDR3 sequence reads: CASSVGGWYRARDTQYF. The CDR3 DNA follows: TGTGCCAGCAGCGTAGGTGGATGGTACAGGGCCCGAGATACGCAGTATTTT.

The chain carries TRBV27 and TRBJ2-7; 13 nucleotides agree with TRBD2. The junction had 18 bases not matched to a gene; V was cut back by 6 bases and J by 4 bases. This CDR3 is built from 19 residues. The germline V gene has CDR1 MNHEY and CDR2 SMNVEV (reference sequence). Here the CDR3 reads CASRTLRGPGLAGSYEQYF. CDR3 in DNA: TGTGCCAGCAGGACCTTGAGGGGGCCGGGACTAGCGGGGTCTTACGAGCAGTACTTC.

The chain uses TRBV4-1 and TRBJ1-6; tentatively, D is TRBD1 (6 bases). Germline V lookup: CDR1 MGHRA, CDR2 YSYEKL. The V end was cut by 1 base, the J end by 10 bases, with 14 bases between. The CDR3 contains 15 residues. CDR3 nucleotide sequence: TGCGCCAGCAGCCAAGTGGGGGCAGGGGACTCACCCCTCCACTTT. It is translated as CASSQVGAGDSPLHF.

In its sample, this clone was seen once. The chain employs TRBV28 and TRBJ2-3, with D tentatively TRBD2 (5 bases). With 3 bases removed from V and 2 bases from J, the gap between germline ends came to 15 bases. The V gene's germline CDR1 is MDHEN and CDR2 SYDVKM. The CDR3 loop spans 16 amino acids. The CDR3 region is CASSFPGKPLTDTQYF. For the CDR3, the DNA is TGTGCCAGCAGTTTCCCCGGGAAGCCCCTCACAGATACGCAGTATTTT.

This chain links TRBV2 with TRBJ1-5; D is unresolved. From germline, CDR1 is SNHLY and CDR2 FYNNEI. This CDR3 comprises 15 residues. V was pared by 2 bases and J by 4 bases, with 12 bases between. CDR3: CASSEPTTANQPQHF. CDR3 nucleotides: TGTGCCAGCAGTGAACCTACTACGGCGAATCAGCCCCAGCATTTT. Full variable domain (outside the CDR3, taken from reference TRBV2 and TRBJ1-5): EPEVTQTPSHQVTQMGQEVILRCVPISNHLYFYWYRQILGQKVEFLVSFYNNEISEKSEIFDDQFSVERPDGSNFTLKIRSTKLEDSAMYFCASSEPTTANQPQHFGDGTRLSIL.